These 18 T cell receptor beta chains were sequenced from one sample in a study of T cells in Graves' hyperthyroidism and ophthalmopathy. TCR beta CDR3 sequences were amplified from RNA transcripts. The study used the HTBI primer set for a first-round RT-PCR of the TCR CDR3. TCRdb processed the multiplex PCR reads anew with MiXCR; each CDR3 protein has one entry. The data hold over 350,000 distinct CDR3 sequences, with around 15% observed a single time. Specimen: blood. These receptors all stem from a man aged 45-65 years with Graves' ophthalmopathy.

At least ten counts were recorded for this clonotype. The CDR3 sequence is CASSRAGMISDTQYF. DNA of the CDR3: TGCGCCAGCAGCAGAGCGGGAATGATCTCAGATACGCAGTATTTT. This chain links TRBV5-1 with TRBJ2-3; 7 nucleotides line up with TRBD2. The CDR3 is 15 amino acids. Per the germline V gene, CDR1 is SGHRS and CDR2 is YFSETQ. With V trimmed by 4 bases and J by 4 bases, 9 bases remained unmatched.

There are many counts of this clonotype. This chain links TRBV27 with TRBJ2-5; D gene ambiguous. CDR1 is MNHEY, CDR2 SMNVEV, per germline (reference sequence). The CDR3 length is 14 residues. V was cut by 2 bases and J by 0 bases, with 7 bases left in between. CDR3 protein: CASSLRQDQETQYF. In DNA form, the CDR3 reads TGTGCCAGCAGTTTACGGCAGGACCAAGAGACCCAGTACTTC.

The table lists this clonotype with many counts. The chain's CDR3 is CASSPGQNKNSPLHF. The CDR3, as DNA: TGTGCCAGCAGCCCCGGACAGAACAAAAATTCACCCCTCCACTTT. The chain recombines TRBV3-1 with TRBJ1-6, with D perhaps TRBD1 (6 bases). The CDR3 extends over 15 amino acids. The V gene lost 4 bases and the J gene lost 7 bases, with 14 bases spanning the gap. The germline gives CDR1 LGHDT, CDR2 YNNKEL (reference sequence).

This clonotype came up a few times. A single base separates this from a much larger clone, so it may be a read error. The gene calls are TRBV12-3 or TRBV12-4 and TRBJ2-1, with D unclear. Trimming removed 6 bases at V and 0 bases at J, with 18 bases between. The CDR3 consists of 17 residues. CDR3 residues: CASRANGTVSSYNEQFF. CDR3 nucleotide sequence: TGTGCCAGCAGGGCTAACGGTACAGTTAGCTCCTACAATGAGCAGTTCTTC.

The rearrangement links TRBV27 to TRBJ2-4; 10 bases agree with TRBD2. The CDR3 is 16 residues long. V was clipped by 6 bases and J by 1 base; unmatched bases: 6. In germline, CDR1 is MNHEY, CDR2 SMNVEV (reference sequence). The CDR3 DNA reads as TGTGCCAGCAGCCTAGCGGGAGTTCTGGCCAAAAACATTCAGTACTTC. Protein product: CASSLAGVLAKNIQYF.

This clonotype was counted many times. The chain links TRBV28 to TRBJ2-3; D is unclear. Germline V gives CDR1 MDHEN, CDR2 SYDVKM. V gave up 2 bases and J gave up 4 bases, with 4 bases separating them. This CDR3 comprises 12 residues. This CDR3 reads CASSLRADTQYF. CDR3 bases: TGTGCCAGCAGTTTACGGGCAGATACGCAGTATTTT.

This clonotype was counted at least ten times. This rearrangement joins TRBV20-1 to TRBJ2-7; D is perhaps TRBD2 (6 bases). CDR1 is DFQATT and CDR2 is SNEGSKA in the germline V gene (reference sequence). V lost 6 bases to trimming and J lost 0 bases, with 15 bases between them. The CDR3 totals 14 residues. The CDR3 DNA is TGCAGTGCGCTTGGACGGACTACCTCCTACGAGCAGTACTTC. Amino acid sequence: CSALGRTTSYEQYF.

In its sample, this clonotype was seen many times. The CDR3 is CSAYDMKTYGYTF. CDR3 DNA sequence: TGCAGTGCTTACGATATGAAAACCTATGGCTACACCTTC. V and J are TRBV20-1 and TRBJ1-2, with unresolved D. The V end was cut by 5 bases, the J end by 4 bases, with 14 bases between. This CDR3 has 13 residues. Germline loops: CDR1 DFQATT, CDR2 SNEGSKA (reference sequence).

In its sample, this clonotype was seen many times. This sequence joins TRBV5-6 and TRBJ1-5; D is undetermined. V was shortened by 1 base and J by 7 bases, with 6 bases between the two germline ends. The germline gives CDR1 SGHDT, CDR2 YYEEEE. The CDR3 loop spans 12 amino acids. For the CDR3, the DNA is TGTGCCAGCAGCTTGTATAGCCAGCCCCAGCATTTT. Protein: CASSLYSQPQHF.

In its sample, this clonotype was seen many times. The chain carries TRBV5-1 and TRBJ2-1; 8 nucleotides agree with TRBD1. J lost 1 base, V lost 4 bases, and 7 bases had no gene match. Per germline, CDR1 SGHRS and CDR2 YFSETQ. The CDR3 sequence is 16 residues long. The chain's CDR3 is CASSMQGAPSYNEQFF. The CDR3 coding sequence is TGCGCCAGCAGCATGCAGGGGGCCCCTTCCTACAATGAGCAGTTCTTC.

This clonotype was picked up many times. This chain connects TRBV27 to TRBJ2-3; D is perhaps TRBD2 (6 bases). The V and J ends lost 4 bases and 3 bases respectively, with 14 bases between them. Per the germline V gene, CDR1 is MNHEY and CDR2 is SMNVEV (reference sequence). CDR3 size: 15 residues. This CDR3 is CASSSLTTRTDTQYF. The CDR3 DNA follows: TGTGCCAGCAGTTCCCTTACGACTAGGACAGATACGCAGTATTTT.

The J gene is TRBJ2-1, the V gene TRBV9, with 7 positions matching TRBD2. The CDR3 runs to 16 residues. Germline V CDR1 and CDR2: SGDLS, YYNGEE. V lost 3 bases to trimming and J lost 5 bases; unmatched junction nucleotides: 11. The CDR3 spells CASSAGGRAIDNEQFF. CDR3 DNA sequence: TGTGCCAGCAGCGCCGGGGGGAGGGCGATCGACAATGAGCAGTTCTTC.

Details on this clonotype: A much larger clone sits a single nucleotide away, making a read error possible. This chain joins TRBV7-9 and TRBJ1-3; D not certain. The CDR3 runs 14 residues. The V end lost 5 bases, the J end lost 4 bases, and 12 bases lay between the germline ends. Germline CDR1 reads SEHNR; CDR2 reads FQNEAQ (reference sequence). The CDR3: CASSKTWPGNTIYF. As DNA, the CDR3 is TGTGCCAGCAGCAAAACCTGGCCCGGAAACACCATATATTTT.

This clonotype was detected many times. V and J are TRBV12-3 or TRBV12-4 and TRBJ2-2; 7 bases agree with TRBD1. The CDR3 sequence is 15 residues long. The V segment lost 6 bases and the J segment 2 bases; nucleotides outside the gene matches: 6. DNA for the CDR3: TGTGCCAGCAGCCAAGGACAGGTTAACACCGGGGAGCTGTTTTTT. Protein sequence: CASSQGQVNTGELFF.

Worth noting for this clonotype: This sequence may be a read error, since a much larger clone differs from it by one base. The conserved final phenylalanine or tryptophan is absent from the CDR3, which likely points to a read error. CDR3 nucleotide sequence: TGCAGTGCTAAGAACGTGAACACCGGGGAGCTGTTTTCT. Its protein is CSAKNVNTGELFS. This chain connects TRBV20-1 to TRBJ2-2; D call uncertain. With 4 bases removed from V and 1 base from J, the gap between germline ends came to 7 bases. The CDR3 extends over 13 amino acids. Germline V gene lookup returns CDR1 DFQATT and CDR2 SNEGSKA (reference sequence).

The sample holds many counts of this clonotype. The V and J genes are TRBV5-4 and TRBJ2-5; TRBD1 matches 8 bases. The CDR3 totals 15 residues. Unmatched junction bases numbered 4, after V lost 1 base and J lost 2 bases. Germline V gives CDR1 SGHNT, CDR2 YYREEE (reference sequence). CDR3 sequence reads: CASSLQGAGQETQYF. CDR3 bases: TGTGCCAGCAGCTTGCAGGGGGCTGGGCAAGAGACCCAGTACTTC.

The V and J genes are TRBV12-3 or TRBV12-4 and TRBJ2-7; 7 bases line up with TRBD1. The CDR3 spans 14 residues. The V and J ends lost 5 bases and 2 bases, in that order; junction bases with no gene match: 6. CDR3: CASSQTGSTYEQYF. The DNA of the CDR3 is TGTGCCAGCAGTCAGACAGGGAGCACCTACGAGCAGTACTTC.

This clonotype was recorded a few times. This chain joins TRBV27 and TRBJ2-6, with 7 nucleotides matching TRBD2. The CDR3 consists of 17 residues. J lost 0 bases, V lost 6 bases, and 8 bases had no gene match. From germline, CDR1 is MNHEY and CDR2 SMNVEV (reference sequence). Here the CDR3 reads CASSLVWDYSGANVLTF. As DNA, the CDR3 is TGTGCCAGCAGCTTGGTATGGGACTACTCTGGGGCCAACGTCCTGACTTTC. The full variable domain, rest sourced from reference TRBV27 and TRBJ2-6, is EAQVTQNPRYLITVTGKKLTVTCSQNMNHEYMSWYRQDPGLGLRQIYYSMNVEVTDKGDVPEGYKVSRKEKRNFPLILESPSPNQTSLYFCASSLVWDYSGANVLTFGAGSRLTVL.